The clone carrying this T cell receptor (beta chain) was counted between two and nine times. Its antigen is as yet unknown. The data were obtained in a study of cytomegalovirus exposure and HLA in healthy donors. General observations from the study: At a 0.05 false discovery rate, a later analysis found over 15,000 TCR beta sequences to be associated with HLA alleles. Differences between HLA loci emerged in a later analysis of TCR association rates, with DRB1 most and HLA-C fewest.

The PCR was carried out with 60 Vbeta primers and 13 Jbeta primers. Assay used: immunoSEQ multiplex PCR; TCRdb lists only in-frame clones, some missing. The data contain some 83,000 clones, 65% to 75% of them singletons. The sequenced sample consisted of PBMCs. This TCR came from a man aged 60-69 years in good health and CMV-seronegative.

The CDR3 sequence is CASSESWATTEAFF. The DNA for the CDR3 is TGTGCCAGCAGTGAAAGTTGGGCAACCACTGAAGCTTTCTTT. V usage is TRBV6-1 and J usage is TRBJ1-1; D is undetermined. This CDR3 comprises 14 residues. Germline assignment: CDR1 MNHNS and CDR2 SASEGT. Between the trimmed V and J ends, which lost 2 bases and 4 bases, there was a span of 11 bases.